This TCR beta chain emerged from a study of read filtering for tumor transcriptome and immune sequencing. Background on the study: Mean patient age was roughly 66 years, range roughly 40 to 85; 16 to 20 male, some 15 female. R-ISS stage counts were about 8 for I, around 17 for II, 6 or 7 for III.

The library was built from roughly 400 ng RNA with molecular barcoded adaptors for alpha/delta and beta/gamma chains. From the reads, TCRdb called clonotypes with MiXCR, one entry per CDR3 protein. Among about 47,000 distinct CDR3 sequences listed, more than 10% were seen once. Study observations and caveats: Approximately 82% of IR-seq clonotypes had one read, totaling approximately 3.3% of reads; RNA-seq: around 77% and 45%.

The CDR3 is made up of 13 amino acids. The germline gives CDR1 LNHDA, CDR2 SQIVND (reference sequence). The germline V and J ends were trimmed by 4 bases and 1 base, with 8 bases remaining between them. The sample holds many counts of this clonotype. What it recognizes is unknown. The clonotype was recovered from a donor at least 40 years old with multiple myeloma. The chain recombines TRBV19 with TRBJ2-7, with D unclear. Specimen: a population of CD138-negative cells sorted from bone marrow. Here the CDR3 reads CASSNGLSYEQYF. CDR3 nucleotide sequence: TGTGCCAGTAGTAACGGCCTATCCTACGAGCAGTACTTC. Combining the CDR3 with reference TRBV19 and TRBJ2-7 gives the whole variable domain DGGITQSPKYLFRKEGQNVTLSCEQNLNHDAMYWYRQDPGQGLRLIYYSQIVNDFQKGDIAEGYSVSREKKESFPLTVTSAQKNPTAFYLCASSNGLSYEQYFGPGTRLTVT.